One sample yielded the 23 T cell receptor beta chains listed below, sequenced in a study of T cell repertoires in cytomegalovirus infection. The antigens for these receptors are not known. TCRdb reanalysed the reads using MiXCR and keeps one entry per CDR3 protein. The table shows around 200,000 distinct CDR3 sequences, with roughly two fifths occurring only once. The sequencing here drew on CD8+ T cells from cultured PBMCs, taken from culture after CMV antigen stimulation. The origin of the receptors is a human donor in good health (CMV status not recorded). Some clones in this sample may be carry-over from other donors' samples.

The V gene is TRBV11-3, the J gene TRBJ2-2; tentative D call: TRBD2 (6 bases). The V end was cut by 2 bases, the J end by 1 base, with 11 bases between. Looked up from germline, CDR1 is SGHNT and CDR2 is YENEEA. The CDR3 totals 16 residues. CDR3 sequence (DNA): TGTGCCAGCAGCTTACAAGGGACTGAGAACACCGGGGAGCTGTTTTTT. It is translated as CASSLQGTENTGELFF.

The chain has TRBV7-8 and TRBJ1-3; D not certain. Germline CDR1 is SGHVS and CDR2 is FQNEAQ. V was clipped by 5 bases and J by 3 bases, with 20 bases between them. CDR3 length equals 17 residues. CDR3 amino acids: CASSRVGRTLNGNTIYF. CDR3 sequence (DNA): TGTGCCAGCAGCCGCGTAGGACGGACCCTCAATGGAAACACCATATATTTT.

The V gene is TRBV4-1, the J gene TRBJ2-2, with D perhaps TRBD1 (6 bases). Trimming took 0 bases from V and 0 from J, leaving 11 bases between them. The CDR3 is 17 residues long. Germline CDR1 reads MGHRA; CDR2 reads YSYEKL. The CDR3 DNA is TGCGCCAGCAGCCAAGATTATAACAGGGCGAACACCGGGGAGCTGTTTTTT. Its translation is CASSQDYNRANTGELFF.

The table lists this clonotype with many counts. J is TRBJ1-3 and V is TRBV2; D not resolved. Per the germline V gene, CDR1 is SNHLY and CDR2 is FYNNEI. The V gene lost 9 bases and the J gene lost 0 bases, with 6 bases spanning the gap. The CDR3 has 12 residues. The CDR3 nucleotides are TGTGCCAGAAAGAGCTCTGGAAACACCATATATTTT. Encoded protein: CARKSSGNTIYF.

CDR3 region: CASSDGTDGPYEQYF. As DNA, the CDR3 is TGTGCCAGTAGTGACGGGACAGATGGACCCTACGAGCAGTACTTC. The chain uses TRBV19 and TRBJ2-7; TRBD1 aligns across 7 bases. In germline, CDR1 is LNHDA, CDR2 SQIVND (reference sequence). This CDR3 is 15 amino acids long. Unmatched junction bases numbered 9, after V lost 5 bases and J lost 2 bases.

The genes are TRBV19 and TRBJ1-1; D is possibly TRBD1 (5 bases). CDR3 length: 17 residues. Germline V gene lookup returns CDR1 LNHDA and CDR2 SQIVND (reference sequence). Trimming left V 3 bases short and J 4 bases short, with 21 bases between. The CDR3 DNA reads TGTGCCAGTAGTATGGCCCTGGGGCGGACCTCAGGCACTGAAGCTTTCTTT. Translated, it gives CASSMALGRTSGTEAFF. Full variable domain (rest looked up from reference TRBV19 and TRBJ1-1): DGGITQSPKYLFRKEGQNVTLSCEQNLNHDAMYWYRQDPGQGLRLIYYSQIVNDFQKGDIAEGYSVSREKKESFPLTVTSAQKNPTAFYLCASSMALGRTSGTEAFFGQGTRLTVV.

V usage is TRBV28 and J usage is TRBJ2-7; D not resolved. The germline V gene has CDR1 MDHEN and CDR2 SYDVKM. The CDR3 is 13 amino acids. Between the trimmed V and J ends, which lost 8 bases and 3 bases, there was a span of 14 bases. Written as DNA, the CDR3 is TGTGCCAGCCAGGATCTGGGCTACTACGAGCAGTACTTC. Protein product: CASQDLGYYEQYF.

The table lists this clonotype with many counts. The chain uses TRBV28 and TRBJ2-5; D gene unclear. The V gene lost 6 bases and the J gene lost 0 bases, with 5 bases spanning the gap. This CDR3 has 12 residues. Per the germline V gene, CDR1 is MDHEN and CDR2 is SYDVKM. The CDR3 region is CASRSDQETQYF. The CDR3 nucleotides read TGTGCCAGCAGATCCGACCAAGAGACCCAGTACTTC.

The chain carries TRBV7-9 and TRBJ1-1; the match to TRBD1 covers 10 bases. From germline, CDR1 is SEHNR and CDR2 FQNEAQ (reference sequence). The junction had 7 bases not matched to a gene; V was cut back by 5 bases and J by 7 bases. The CDR3 totals 14 residues. The CDR3 nucleotides read TGTGCCAGCAGCCCTGACAGGGGGCCGTTTGAAGCTTTCTTT. This sequence encodes CASSPDRGPFEAFF.

The rearrangement uses TRBV6-6 and TRBJ2-7; D possibly corresponds to TRBD2 (6 bases). Germline assignment: CDR1 MNHNY and CDR2 SVGAGI (reference sequence). Trimming took 7 bases from V and 3 from J, leaving 13 bases between them. The CDR3 totals 13 residues. The CDR3 protein is CASTRDSFYEQYF. In DNA, the CDR3 is TGTGCCAGCACAAGGGACTCCTTCTACGAGCAGTACTTC.

The chain is built from TRBV27 and TRBJ2-1, with TRBD2 as a possible D gene (6 bases). Trimming removed 6 bases at V and 0 bases at J, with 12 bases between. Germline V gene data show CDR1 as MNHEY and CDR2 as SMNVEV (reference sequence). The CDR3 runs to 15 residues. As DNA, the CDR3 is TGTGCCAGCAGCCCTAGCGTAAGCTCCTACAATGAGCAGTTCTTC. This encodes CASSPSVSSYNEQFF.

This rearrangement joins TRBV19 to TRBJ2-1, with a tentative D call TRBD1 (6 bases). Germline V lookup: CDR1 LNHDA, CDR2 SQIVND (reference sequence). The CDR3 covers 16 residues. V gave up 2 bases and J gave up 8 bases, with 19 bases separating them. The DNA for the CDR3 is TGTGCCAGTAGTATAAGGAGGACAGCCGTTTGGGATGAGCAGTTCTTC. It is translated as CASSIRRTAVWDEQFF.

The J gene is TRBJ1-1, the V gene TRBV7-2; the D is unclear. Germline CDR1 reads SGHTA; CDR2 reads FQGNSA. Between the trimmed V and J ends, which lost 2 bases and 11 bases, there was a span of 15 bases. The CDR3 covers 13 residues. The CDR3 nucleotides read TGTGCCAGCAGCTTATCTTCTGGCTGGAGGGCTTTCTTT. This sequence encodes CASSLSSGWRAFF. The full variable domain, rest sourced from reference TRBV7-2 and TRBJ1-1, is GAGVSQSPSNKVTEKGKDVELRCDPISGHTALYWYRQSLGQGLEFLIYFQGNSAPDKSGLPSDRFSAERTGGSVSTLTIQRTQQEDSAVYLCASSLSSGWRAFFGQGTRLTVV.

This clonotype came up a few times. The V and J genes are TRBV7-9 and TRBJ1-3; weak D call: TRBD1 (5 bases). Trimming took 8 bases from V and 4 from J, leaving 18 bases between them. This CDR3 contains 15 residues. In germline, CDR1 is SEHNR, CDR2 FQNEAQ (reference sequence). CDR3 DNA: TGTGCCAGCGAAATTGTGGGGCCCCGGGGAAACACCATATATTTT. It codes for CASEIVGPRGNTIYF.

In its sample, this clonotype was seen many times. The chain carries TRBV10-3 and TRBJ1-1; tentative D call: TRBD1 (6 bases). Germline V gene data show CDR1 as ENHRY and CDR2 as SYGVKD. V was cut by 0 bases and J by 6 bases, with 17 bases left in between. The CDR3 covers 16 residues. CDR3 region: CAISESMAGEYAEAFF. CDR3 in DNA: TGTGCCATCAGTGAGTCGATGGCAGGGGAGTACGCTGAAGCTTTCTTT.

This clonotype was recorded many times. V usage is TRBV7-2 and J usage is TRBJ2-3, with D perhaps matching TRBD2 (5 bases). The CDR3 consists of 16 residues. CDR1 and CDR2 from the germline V gene are SGHTA and FQGNSA. The V gene lost 2 bases and the J gene lost 2 bases, with 14 bases spanning the gap. CDR3 residues: CASSLLPGRATDTQYF. For the CDR3, the DNA is TGTGCCAGCAGCTTATTACCGGGAAGGGCCACAGATACGCAGTATTTT. Together with reference TRBV7-2 and TRBJ2-3, the CDR3 gives the full variable domain: GAGVSQSPSNKVTEKGKDVELRCDPISGHTALYWYRQSLGQGLEFLIYFQGNSAPDKSGLPSDRFSAERTGGSVSTLTIQRTQQEDSAVYLCASSLLPGRATDTQYFGPGTRLTVL.

CDR3 DNA: TGTGCCAGCAGCTCCATTGCAACTAATGAAAAACTGTTTTTT. Protein product: CASSSIATNEKLFF. V usage is TRBV7-6 and J usage is TRBJ1-4; D is uncertain. The CDR3 runs to 14 residues. CDR1 is SGHVS and CDR2 is FNYEAQ in the germline V gene. With 4 bases removed from V and 0 bases from J, the gap between germline ends came to 6 bases. The full variable domain, rest sourced from reference TRBV7-6 and TRBJ1-4, is GAGVSQSPRYKVTKRGQDVALRCDPISGHVSLYWYRQALGQGPEFLTYFNYEAQQDKSGLPNDRFSAERPEGSISTLTIQRTEQRDSAMYRCASSSIATNEKLFFGSGTQLSVL.

This chain links TRBV27 with TRBJ1-5; TRBD1 might be the D (6 bases). This CDR3 is built from 14 residues. V dropped 2 bases and J dropped 5 bases, with 10 bases sitting between them. Germline V gives CDR1 MNHEY, CDR2 SMNVEV (reference sequence). The CDR3 sequence is CASSLGRGHQPQHF. The CDR3 DNA is TGTGCCAGCAGTTTAGGCAGGGGCCATCAGCCCCAGCATTTT.

The sample holds many counts of this clonotype. The chain joins TRBV6-6 to TRBJ2-7; D gene ambiguous. The CDR3 is 16 amino acids. In germline, CDR1 is MNHNY, CDR2 SVGAGI (reference sequence). V gave up 0 bases and J gave up 2 bases, with 14 bases separating them. The chain's CDR3 is CASSYSTRRETYEQYF. CDR3 in DNA: TGTGCCAGCAGTTACTCAACTCGTCGCGAAACCTACGAGCAGTACTTC.

V usage is TRBV27 and J usage is TRBJ2-1; D might be TRBD2 (6 bases). CDR1 MNHEY and CDR2 SMNVEV come from the germline V gene (reference sequence). The CDR3 covers 15 residues. V was cut by 2 bases and J by 2 bases, with 10 bases left in between. The CDR3 nucleotides read TGTGCCAGCAGTTTAATGGGCGGGGCCTACAATGAGCAGTTCTTC. Translating it yields CASSLMGGAYNEQFF.

This clonotype was picked up many times. The J gene is TRBJ2-7, the V gene TRBV6-1; no definite D call. The V end was cut by 2 bases, the J end by 4 bases, with 24 bases between. This CDR3 is 18 amino acids long. The germline V gene encodes CDR1 MNHNS and CDR2 SASEGT. The CDR3, as DNA: TGTGCCAGCAGTGAATTCGTCGGTTCGTCCTTCAAAGGATACGAGCAGTACTTC. Translated, it gives CASSEFVGSSFKGYEQYF.

The chain employs TRBV27 and TRBJ2-7; 11 bases align to TRBD2. In germline, CDR1 is MNHEY, CDR2 SMNVEV (reference sequence). The V gene end was trimmed by 4 bases and the J gene end by 1 base; junction bases not matched to a gene: 9. This CDR3 is 17 amino acids long. DNA for the CDR3: TGTGCCAGCAGTTACCGTAGCGGGAGGGCCGTGTCCTACGAGCAGTACTTC. Translated, it gives CASSYRSGRAVSYEQYF.

On this clonotype: Relative to the germline gene, one junction end is altered; a read error may explain this. This chain joins TRBV12-3 or TRBV12-4 and TRBJ1-1; the D gene is possibly TRBD1 (5 bases). This CDR3 contains 14 residues. The CDR3 bases are TGTGCCAGCCGTTTAGGACAACCGATCACTGAAGCTTTCTTT. This encodes CASRLGQPITEAFF.